This T cell receptor (beta chain) was identified in a study of blood T cell repertoires in COVID-19. Study as a whole: Samples came from the United States, Italy and Spain, spanning acute and convalescent COVID-19. T cells, B-cell-depleted T cells, or PBMCs provided the cDNA or gDNA that served as material.

This CDR3 contains 11 residues. Per germline, CDR1 MGHDK and CDR2 SYGVNS. Deletions cut 7 bases from V and 9 bases from J, with 12 bases between. In the authors' methods: Amplified reference gene primers provided the basis for estimating nucleated cell counts. The assay was immunoSEQ multiplex PCR, and TCRdb's table has in-frame clones only and misses some. D and trimming were read from the DNA, whereas the V and J calls and clone size are those reported in that table. The sample lists some 290,000 clones, 80% to 85% occurring once. Sequencing was performed on peripheral blood. This clonotype was obtained from a woman in her fifties or sixties with active or convalescent COVID-19. This chain links TRBV25-1 with TRBJ1-1; a weak D match, TRBD1 (5 bases). The CDR3 reads CASTGREQAFF. CDR3 sequence (DNA): TGTGCCAGCACGGGCAGGGAACAAGCTTTCTTT.